The 26 T cell receptor beta chains below come from one sample, sequenced in a study of shared clonotypes between healthy human individuals. Libraries were prepared by immunoSEQ multiplex PCR; TCRdb keeps only in-frame clonotypes and omits some of them. This sample carries 2 million to 2.5 million clones, around 95% of them seen once, and the ten largest clones take 0.1% to 0.15%. What was sequenced was naive CD4+ T cells sorted from blood. The subset was: CD45RA+ positively selected. These receptors were obtained from a man younger than 35 in good health.

V is TRBV5-6 and J is TRBJ1-1; no reliable D call. The V end lost 5 bases, the J end lost 1 base, and 9 bases lay between the germline ends. Germline V gene lookup returns CDR1 SGHDT and CDR2 YYEEEE. The CDR3 has 13 amino acids. The CDR3 DNA sequence: TGTGCCAGCAGGCGAGCGGGGAACACTGAAGCTTTCTTT. Amino acid sequence: CASRRAGNTEAFF.

In the case of this clone: The sample carries other DNA sequences with the same CDR3. This chain joins TRBV5-1 and TRBJ1-1; unclear D gene. Trimming took off 1 base at V and 0 bases at J, with 7 bases between the two ends. The germline V gene has CDR1 SGHRS and CDR2 YFSETQ. CDR3 length: 14 amino acids. The CDR3 is CASSLSGMNTEAFF. The CDR3 DNA reads TGCGCCAGCAGCTTGTCGGGGATGAACACTGAAGCTTTCTTT.

The chain carries TRBV12-5 and TRBJ2-1; TRBD2 matches at 7 bases. CDR1 is LGHNT, CDR2 FRNRAP, per germline. Losses at the gene ends were 8 bases for V and 7 bases for J; bases not matched to a gene: 23. The length of the CDR3 is 18 residues. The DNA of the CDR3 is TGTGCTAGTCTACCCCCCGGGCTAGCGGCATCTCTCGAAAATGAGCAGTTCTTC. This translates into CASLPPGLAASLENEQFF.

As concerns this clone: Other nucleotide sequences from this sample produce the same CDR3. This rearrangement joins TRBV6-6 to TRBJ2-3; D not certain. There are 14 residues in the CDR3. Deletions cut 2 bases from V and 0 bases from J, with 6 bases between. CDR1 and CDR2 (germline): MNHNY, SVGAGI (reference sequence). The CDR3 sequence is CASSYGSSTDTQYF. The DNA for the CDR3 is TGTGCCAGCAGTTACGGATCTAGCACAGATACGCAGTATTTT.

This clone was detected once. The chain combines TRBV19 with TRBJ1-1; maybe TRBD1 (6 bases). V was cut by 7 bases and J by 3 bases, with 12 bases left in between. There are 13 residues in the CDR3. The germline CDR1 and CDR2 sequences are LNHDA and SQIVND (reference sequence). CDR3 nucleotide sequence: TGTGCCAGTACGGGGGCGAGGTACACTGAAGCTTTCTTT. Protein product: CASTGARYTEAFF. Complete variable domain (other parts from reference TRBV19 and TRBJ1-1): DGGITQSPKYLFRKEGQNVTLSCEQNLNHDAMYWYRQDPGQGLRLIYYSQIVNDFQKGDIAEGYSVSREKKESFPLTVTSAQKNPTAFYLCASTGARYTEAFFGQGTRLTVV.

This rearrangement joins TRBV10-3 to TRBJ1-1, with D perhaps matching TRBD1 (5 bases). The V end lost 4 bases, the J end lost 0 bases, and 9 bases lay between the germline ends. Germline V gene data show CDR1 as ENHRY and CDR2 as SYGVKD. The CDR3 is made up of 14 amino acids. CDR3 bases: TGTGCCATCAGTGTGGGGGGAATGAACACTGAAGCTTTCTTT. Amino acid sequence: CAISVGGMNTEAFF.

In nucleotides, the CDR3 is TGTGCTAGTGGTTTGGTACCGAAGGACCGCGGGGACAATCAGCCCCAGCATTTT. It translates to CASGLVPKDRGDNQPQHF. V is TRBV12-5 and J is TRBJ1-5; no clear D gene. The CDR3 spans 18 residues. Germline V gene lookup returns CDR1 LGHNT and CDR2 FRNRAP. V dropped 0 bases and J dropped 3 bases, with 18 bases sitting between them.

The chain combines TRBV7-9 with TRBJ2-7; 8 nucleotides match TRBD1. Trimming at V came to 5 bases and at J to 5 bases, leaving 11 bases not matched to a gene. Per germline, CDR1 SEHNR and CDR2 FQNEAQ (reference sequence). This CDR3 is built from 15 residues. The CDR3 spells CASSPQGAGKNEQYF. CDR3 sequence (DNA): TGTGCCAGCAGCCCTCAGGGGGCTGGAAAGAACGAGCAGTACTTC.

Notes on this clone: At the DNA level, this CDR3 is encoded by other sequences in the same sample as well. J is TRBJ2-5 and V is TRBV5-1, with TRBD2 matching 11 bases. V shed 1 base, J shed 1 base, and the junction held 0 bases outside the gene matches. In germline, CDR1 is SGHRS, CDR2 YFSETQ. The CDR3 loop spans 15 amino acids. The CDR3 sequence: CASSLLAGGQETQYF. In DNA form, the CDR3 reads TGCGCCAGCAGCTTGCTAGCGGGGGGCCAAGAGACCCAGTACTTC.

This chain uses TRBV5-1 with TRBJ2-7; no clear D gene. Germline CDR1 and CDR2: SGHRS and YFSETQ. V lost 4 bases to trimming and J lost 5 bases, with 13 bases between them. The CDR3 runs to 13 residues. The CDR3 region has the DNA TGCGCCAGCAGCCCGACCGATCGGAACGAGCAGTACTTC. Its protein product is CASSPTDRNEQYF. Full variable domain (outside the CDR3, taken from reference TRBV5-1 and TRBJ2-7): KAGVTQTPRYLIKTRGQQVTLSCSPISGHRSVSWYQQTPGQGLQFLFEYFSETQRNKGNFPGRFSGRQFSNSRSEMNVSTLELGDSALYLCASSPTDRNEQYFGPGTRLTVT.

The chain employs TRBV2 and TRBJ1-1, with D tentatively TRBD1 (5 bases). This CDR3 has 12 amino acids. Trimming stripped 5 bases from V and 7 bases from J, with 11 bases between. The germline gives CDR1 SNHLY, CDR2 FYNNEI. The CDR3 sequence: CASSQRTLEAFF. The CDR3 nucleotides read TGTGCCAGCAGTCAAAGGACACTTGAAGCTTTCTTT.

The chain couples TRBV7-3 to TRBJ2-7; D gene unclear. The CDR3 loop spans 13 amino acids. The V gene's germline CDR1 is SGHTA and CDR2 FQGTGA. Trimming shortened V by 5 bases and J by 1 base, and 9 bases separated the two germline ends. The CDR3 region is CASSPPGSYEQYF. CDR3 nucleotide sequence: TGTGCCAGCAGCCCACCCGGTTCCTACGAGCAGTACTTC.

The rearrangement links TRBV5-6 to TRBJ2-7; 10 positions match TRBD2. Germline assignment: CDR1 SGHDT and CDR2 YYEEEE. V dropped 2 bases and J dropped 4; count of bases not matched to a gene: 6. This CDR3 spans 15 amino acids. In nucleotides, the CDR3 is TGTGCCAGCAGCTTCCCTAGCGGGAGTATGTACGAGCAGTACTTC. Translating gives CASSFPSGSMYEQYF.

Note on this clone: The same CDR3 arises from other DNA sequences in this sample as well. The chain uses TRBV6-5 and TRBJ2-7, with TRBD2 matching over 9 bases. Germline V gives CDR1 MNHEY, CDR2 SVGAGI. The CDR3 consists of 13 residues. Unmatched junction bases numbered 3, after V lost 6 bases and J lost 3 bases. CDR3 sequence: CASRAGGGYEQYF. The CDR3 DNA sequence: TGTGCCAGCAGGGCGGGAGGGGGCTACGAGCAGTACTTC.

The chain joins TRBV5-1 to TRBJ1-1; D is unclear. Trimming shortened V by 1 base and J by 5 bases, and 12 bases separated the two germline ends. This CDR3 is built from 14 residues. The germline gives CDR1 SGHRS, CDR2 YFSETQ. CDR3 sequence: CASSLNVAGTEAFF. The CDR3 DNA sequence: TGCGCCAGCAGCTTGAATGTGGCTGGGACTGAAGCTTTCTTT.

J is TRBJ2-5 and V is TRBV9; 12 bases map to TRBD2. The germline V gene encodes CDR1 SGDLS and CDR2 YYNGEE. The CDR3 spans 18 residues. With V trimmed by 0 bases and J by 0 bases, 6 bases remained unmatched. For the CDR3, the DNA is TGTGCCAGCAGCGTAGCGCTAGCGGGGGGGACGGACCAAGAGACCCAGTACTTC. Its translation is CASSVALAGGTDQETQYF.

The chain recombines TRBV6-5 with TRBJ2-3, with D unclear. The CDR3 runs 13 residues. Germline lookup yields CDR1 MNHEY and CDR2 SVGAGI. Trimming pared 2 bases from V and 3 bases from J, leaving 6 bases between. The CDR3 reads CASSYEATDTQYF. The CDR3 DNA follows: TGTGCCAGCAGTTACGAGGCGACAGATACGCAGTATTTT.

This clone was observed a handful of times. The same CDR3 arises from other DNA sequences in this sample as well. The chain recombines TRBV18 with TRBJ2-5, with a possible D match to TRBD1 (5 bases). With 1 base removed from V and 5 bases from J, the gap between germline ends came to 5 bases. The CDR3 extends over 12 amino acids. Germline CDR1 is KGHSH and CDR2 is LQKENI. CDR3 nucleotide sequence: TGTGCCAGCTCACCACAGGGGGAGACCCAGTACTTC. This gives the protein CASSPQGETQYF.

This chain uses TRBV5-6 with TRBJ2-4; D remains unclear. Per germline, CDR1 SGHDT and CDR2 YYEEEE. Trimming stripped 3 bases from V and 4 bases from J, with 8 bases between. The CDR3 spans 13 residues. The CDR3 nucleotides read TGTGCCAGCAGCTCACACGGTAAAAACATTCAGTACTTC. It specifies CASSSHGKNIQYF.

This clone was observed once. The same CDR3 arises from other DNA sequences in this sample as well. The rearrangement uses TRBV7-9 and TRBJ1-1; tentative D call: TRBD1 (6 bases). CDR3 length equals 13 residues. Per the germline V gene, CDR1 is SEHNR and CDR2 is FQNEAQ (reference sequence). Trimming removed 5 bases at V and 1 base at J, with 8 bases between. CDR3 amino acids: CASSRQENTEAFF. The CDR3 bases are TGTGCCAGCAGCCGACAGGAGAACACTGAAGCTTTCTTT.

The count of this clone is one. This sequence joins TRBV4-3 and TRBJ2-1, with TRBD1 matching over 9 bases. V gave up 1 base and J gave up 5 bases; unmatched junction bases: 3. CDR3 length: 15 residues. Germline loops: CDR1 LGHNA, CDR2 YSLEER. This CDR3 reads CASSQGDRDHNEQFF. CDR3 nucleotides: TGCGCCAGCAGCCAAGGGGACAGGGATCACAATGAGCAGTTCTTC.

The genes are TRBV2 and TRBJ2-5; no firm D call. CDR3 length equals 11 residues. CDR1 and CDR2 from the germline V gene are SNHLY and FYNNEI. V was clipped by 7 bases and J by 3 bases, with 6 bases between them. CDR3 bases: TGTGCCAGCAAAACCGAAGAGACCCAGTACTTC. Translation gives CASKTEETQYF. Looking up the rest from reference TRBV2 and TRBJ2-5 gives the full variable domain: EPEVTQTPSHQVTQMGQEVILRCVPISNHLYFYWYRQILGQKVEFLVSFYNNEISEKSEIFDDQFSVERPDGSNFTLKIRSTKLEDSAMYFCASKTEETQYFGPGTRLLVL.

A word on this clone: In the same sample, other DNA sequences code for this CDR3. The chain recombines TRBV5-1 with TRBJ1-1, with a tentative D call TRBD1 (5 bases). The CDR3 extends over 14 amino acids. Germline CDR1 is SGHRS and CDR2 is YFSETQ. V lost 0 bases, J lost 1 base, and 7 bases lay in between. CDR3 region: CASSLEQGNTEAFF. DNA of the CDR3: TGCGCCAGCAGCTTGGAGCAGGGGAACACTGAAGCTTTCTTT.

V and J are TRBV5-6 and TRBJ2-1, with unresolved D. CDR1 SGHDT and CDR2 YYEEEE come from the germline V gene. The CDR3 extends over 15 amino acids. V shed 4 bases and J shed 5 bases, with 16 bases lying between them. CDR3 coding DNA: TGTGCCAGCAGCCCGTACCTGACGGATAACAATGAGCAGTTCTTC. It is translated as CASSPYLTDNNEQFF.

The chain carries TRBV7-2 and TRBJ1-1; D gene ambiguous. The germline gives CDR1 SGHTA, CDR2 FQGNSA. CDR3 length equals 15 residues. Trimming removed 0 bases from V and 4 bases from J, with 12 bases in between. The CDR3 loop is CASSLALEKGTEAFF. The CDR3 DNA follows: TGTGCCAGCAGCTTAGCGCTTGAGAAAGGCACTGAAGCTTTCTTT.

This sequence joins TRBV4-1 and TRBJ2-3; either TRBD1 or TRBD2 may supply D (5 bases each). Between the trimmed V and J ends, which lost 0 bases and 10 bases, there was a span of 20 bases. The CDR3 extends over 16 amino acids. Germline CDR1 and CDR2: MGHRA and YSYEKL. In nucleotides, the CDR3 is TGCGCCAGCAGCCAAGATCCGGGGCCCCCCCACCCCCCGCAGTATTTT. It yields the protein CASSQDPGPPHPPQYF.